This is a list of T cell receptor beta chains from one sample in a study of blood T cell repertoires in COVID-19. Only in-frame clones appear in the TCRdb table, and some are missing; sequencing was by immunoSEQ multiplex PCR. The table lists around 150,000 clones, 65% to 90% of them singletons. The sample comprised peripheral blood. Every receptor here comes from a man aged 70 or older with acute or convalescent COVID-19. Each CDR3 is given with its conserved first and last residue. The D gene is left open where the match is weak. Clone size is not always given. Where it is, it says once, few, many or a class for expanded clones.

clone_size,j_call,d_call,v_call,cdr3_nt,cdr3_aa
NA,TRBJ2-3,TRBD2,TRBV11-2,TGTGCCAGCAGCTTAGATCTCGGGGGGATAGATACGCAGTATTTT,CASSLDLGGIDTQYF
NA,TRBJ2-5,TRBD1,TRBV28,TGTGCCAGCAGTTCAGACAGGGGAATCCAAGAGACCCAGTACTTC,CASSSDRGIQETQYF
NA,TRBJ2-1,TRBD1,TRBV11-3,TGTGCCAGCAGTTTTGGGACAGGCTGGTACAATGAGCAGTTCTTC,CASSFGTGWYNEQFF
NA,TRBJ2-1,TRBD2,TRBV5-1,TGCGCCAGCAGCTTGGAGGGACTAGCGGGAATCGATGAGCAGTTCTTC,CASSLEGLAGIDEQFF
NA,TRBJ2-7,TRBD2,TRBV28,TGTGCCAGCAGTCTCCTAGCGGGAGAGGAGGGGGGCGAGCAGTACTTC,CASSLLAGEEGGEQYF
NA,TRBJ2-3,TRBD2,TRBV2,TGTGCCACCCTGACTAGCGGACAAGATACGCAGTATTTT,CATLTSGQDTQYF
NA,TRBJ2-7,TRBD1,TRBV6-6,TGTGCCAGCAGGAACAGGGACAGGACTTACGAGCAGTACTTC,CASRNRDRTYEQYF
NA,TRBJ1-1,NA,TRBV19,TGTGCCAGTAGTATGTTGCGCCGGAACACTGAAGCTTTCTTT,CASSMLRRNTEAFF
NA,TRBJ2-7,NA,TRBV7-9,TGTGCCAGCAGTCACTCGACTAACCCCGGGACACCCTCCTACGAGCAGTACTTC,CASSHSTNPGTPSYEQYF
NA,TRBJ2-2,TRBD1,TRBV5-5,TGTGCCAGCAGCTTTACAGGGGGCTCGAACACCGGGGAGCTGTTTTTT,CASSFTGGSNTGELFF
NA,TRBJ1-5,NA,TRBV12-3/TRBV12-4,TGTGCCAGCAGGGGCAGGGATCAGCCCCAGCATTTT,CASRGRDQPQHF
NA,TRBJ1-4,NA,TRBV7-3,TGTGCCAGCAGCTTGGCCATTAATGAAAAACTGTTTTTT,CASSLAINEKLFF
NA,TRBJ2-7,NA,TRBV30,TGTGCCTGGAGCCGGACGGGGACCTACGAGCAGTACTTC,CAWSRTGTYEQYF
NA,TRBJ2-1,TRBD2,TRBV3-1/TRBV3-2,TGTGCCAGCAGCCAGAGGGGCCTAGCGGGAATCAGTGAGCAGTTCTTC,CASSQRGLAGISEQFF
NA,TRBJ1-1,NA,TRBV7-9,TGTGCCAGCAGCCTACACCCGGACAGCTCGAACACTGAAGCTTTCTTT,CASSLHPDSSNTEAFF
NA,TRBJ1-3,NA,TRBV28,TGTGCCAGCAGCCAGTCAGGGGCCAGTACTGGAAACACCATATATTTT,CASSQSGASTGNTIYF
NA,TRBJ1-5,TRBD1,TRBV6-5,TGTGCCAGCAGAACGACAGGACAGGATCAGCCCCAGCATTTT,CASRTTGQDQPQHF
NA,TRBJ1-1,TRBD1,TRBV25-1,TGTGCCAGCAGTGAACATAGGGGACAGGGGACTGAAGCTTTCTTT,CASSEHRGQGTEAFF
NA,TRBJ2-1,NA,TRBV27,TGTGCCAGCAATCTGGGTCCCAGCGGATACAATGAGCAGTTCTTC,CASNLGPSGYNEQFF
NA,TRBJ2-7,TRBD1,TRBV19,TGTGCCAGTAGCCGGGACAGGGGCACCTACGAGCAGTACTTC,CASSRDRGTYEQYF
NA,TRBJ1-1,NA,TRBV2,TGTGCCAGCAGTGGGCAGATGAACACTGAAGCTTTCTTT,CASSGQMNTEAFF
NA,TRBJ2-3,NA,TRBV7-8,TGTGCCAGCAGCTTCTTCAGGGGAGAGGGGCGCACAGATACGCAGTATTTT,CASSFFRGEGRTDTQYF
NA,TRBJ2-3,NA,TRBV7-3,TGTGCCAGCAGCTTAGACGGGAGAGGGACAGATACGCAGTATTTT,CASSLDGRGTDTQYF
NA,TRBJ2-2,NA,TRBV29-1,TGCAGCGTAGCCCCCCTTGGCCAGGGAAGGGACGGGGAGCTGTTTTTT,CSVAPLGQGRDGELFF
once,TRBJ2-2,TRBD2,TRBV3-1/TRBV3-2,TGTGCCAGCAGCCGGGCGGGAGACACCGGGGAGCTGTTTTTT,CASSRAGDTGELFF
NA,TRBJ2-3,TRBD2,TRBV12-5,TGTGCTAGTGGTTTGTTTACTAGCGGGAGAGATACGCAGTATTTT,CASGLFTSGRDTQYF
once,TRBJ1-4,NA,TRBV6-1,TGTGCCAGCAGTGATGGCGGGCTCGTCGAAAAACTGTTTTTT,CASSDGGLVEKLFF
NA,TRBJ2-1,NA,TRBV4-2,TGTGCCAGCAGTCCACAGGGAAATGAGCAGTTCTTC,CASSPQGNEQFF
NA,TRBJ1-2,TRBD1,TRBV4-1,TGCGCCAGCAGCCAAGGGACAGGGAATGGCTACACCTTC,CASSQGTGNGYTF
NA,TRBJ2-5,NA,TRBV19,TGTGCCAGTAGTATAGCTAGAGGAATAGAGACCCAGTACTTC,CASSIARGIETQYF
NA,TRBJ2-1,NA,TRBV7-9,TGTGCCAGCAGCCTAGGGGTACAGGGAAACAATGAGCAGTTCTTC,CASSLGVQGNNEQFF
NA,TRBJ1-5,TRBD1,TRBV7-2,TGTGCCAGCAGCCGGACAGGGGGGGATCAGCCCCAGCATTTT,CASSRTGGDQPQHF
NA,TRBJ2-7,TRBD1,TRBV28,TGTGCCAGCAGTGAGACAGGGGTCCCCTACGAGCAGTACTTC,CASSETGVPYEQYF
NA,TRBJ2-5,TRBD2,TRBV28,TGTGCCAGCAGTCCCCTTAGCGGGCAAGAGACCCAGTACTTC,CASSPLSGQETQYF
NA,TRBJ2-3,TRBD2,TRBV5-1,TGCGCCAGCAGCTTGGTAACGGGAGGAAAAACAGATACGCAGTATTTT,CASSLVTGGKTDTQYF
NA,TRBJ2-7,TRBD2,TRBV6-6,TGTGCCAGCACTTACACCGGGACTAGCTACGAGCAGTACTTC,CASTYTGTSYEQYF
NA,TRBJ2-1,TRBD2,TRBV5-4,TGTGCCAGCAGTCATAGCGGGAGCTCCTACAATGAGCAGTTCTTC,CASSHSGSSYNEQFF
NA,TRBJ1-3,NA,TRBV30,TGTGCCTGGAGTGTAAGGGGGTATGGAAACACCATATATTTT,CAWSVRGYGNTIYF
NA,TRBJ1-1,TRBD1,TRBV19,TGTGCCAGTAGTCCGCCTGTGGGACAGGGGAACACTGAAGCTTTCTTT,CASSPPVGQGNTEAFF
NA,TRBJ2-1,TRBD2,TRBV24-1,TGTGCCACCGGGACTACCTACAATGAGCAGTTCTTC,CATGTTYNEQFF